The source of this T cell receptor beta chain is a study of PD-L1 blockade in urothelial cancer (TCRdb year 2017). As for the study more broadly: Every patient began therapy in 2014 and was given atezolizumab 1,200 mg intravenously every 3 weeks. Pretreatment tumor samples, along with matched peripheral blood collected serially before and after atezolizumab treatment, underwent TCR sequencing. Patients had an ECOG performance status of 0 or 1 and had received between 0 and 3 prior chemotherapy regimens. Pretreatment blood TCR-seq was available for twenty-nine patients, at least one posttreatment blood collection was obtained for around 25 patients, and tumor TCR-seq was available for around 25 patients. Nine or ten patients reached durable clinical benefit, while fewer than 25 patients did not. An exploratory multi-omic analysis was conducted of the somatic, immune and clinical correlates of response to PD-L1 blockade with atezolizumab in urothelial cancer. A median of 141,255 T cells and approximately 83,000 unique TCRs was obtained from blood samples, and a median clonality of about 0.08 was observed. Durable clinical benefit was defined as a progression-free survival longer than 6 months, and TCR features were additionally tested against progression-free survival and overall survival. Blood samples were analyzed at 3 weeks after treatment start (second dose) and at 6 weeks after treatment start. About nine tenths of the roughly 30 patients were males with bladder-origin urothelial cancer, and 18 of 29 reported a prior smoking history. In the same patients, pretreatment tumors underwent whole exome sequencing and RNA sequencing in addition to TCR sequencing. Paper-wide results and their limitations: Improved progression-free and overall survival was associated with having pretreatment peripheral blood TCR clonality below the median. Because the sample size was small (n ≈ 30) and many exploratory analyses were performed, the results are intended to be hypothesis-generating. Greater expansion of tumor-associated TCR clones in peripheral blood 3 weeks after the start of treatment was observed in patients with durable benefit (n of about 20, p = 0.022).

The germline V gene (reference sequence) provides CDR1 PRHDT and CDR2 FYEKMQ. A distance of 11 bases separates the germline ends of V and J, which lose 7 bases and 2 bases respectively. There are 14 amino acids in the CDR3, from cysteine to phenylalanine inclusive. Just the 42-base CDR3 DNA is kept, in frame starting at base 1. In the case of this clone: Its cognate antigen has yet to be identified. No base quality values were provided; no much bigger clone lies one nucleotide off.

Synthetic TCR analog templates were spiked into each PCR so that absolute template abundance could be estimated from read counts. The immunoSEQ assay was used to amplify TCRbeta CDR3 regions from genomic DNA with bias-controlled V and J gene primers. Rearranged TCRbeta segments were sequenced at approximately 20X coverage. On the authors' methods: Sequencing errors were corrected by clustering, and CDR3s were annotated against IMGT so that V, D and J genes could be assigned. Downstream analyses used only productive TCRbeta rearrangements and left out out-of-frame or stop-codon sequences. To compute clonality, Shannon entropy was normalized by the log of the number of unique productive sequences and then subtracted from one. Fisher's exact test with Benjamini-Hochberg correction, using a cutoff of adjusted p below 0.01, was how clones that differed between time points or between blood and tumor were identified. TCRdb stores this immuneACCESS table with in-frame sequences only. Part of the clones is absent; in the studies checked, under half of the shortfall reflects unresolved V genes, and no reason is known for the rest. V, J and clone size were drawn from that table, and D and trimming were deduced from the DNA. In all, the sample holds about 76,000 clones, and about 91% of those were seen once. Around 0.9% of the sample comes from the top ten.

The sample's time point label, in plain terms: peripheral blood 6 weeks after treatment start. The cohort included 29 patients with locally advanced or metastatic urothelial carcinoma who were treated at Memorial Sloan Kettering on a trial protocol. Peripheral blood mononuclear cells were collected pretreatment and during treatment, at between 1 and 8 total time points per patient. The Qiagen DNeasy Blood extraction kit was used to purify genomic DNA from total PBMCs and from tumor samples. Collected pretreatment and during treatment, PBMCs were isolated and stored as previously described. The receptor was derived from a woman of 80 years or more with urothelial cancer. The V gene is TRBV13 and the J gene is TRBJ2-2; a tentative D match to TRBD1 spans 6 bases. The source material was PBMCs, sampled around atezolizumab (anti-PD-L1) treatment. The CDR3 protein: CASKTGLNTGELFF. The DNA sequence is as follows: TGTGCCAGCAAGACAGGACTCAACACCGGGGAGCTGTTTTTT.